Listed below are T cell receptor beta chains from one sample, sequenced in a study of quantifying T cell responses using KT2 cells. Via MiXCR, TCRdb re-called the UMI-ligation and nested PCR reads, giving one row per CDR3 protein. Of 30,000 or so distinct CDR3 sequences in the sample, 7.3% were seen once. The source material was PBMCs spiked with cells of the T cell clone KT2. These receptors all come from a human donor. CDR3s include the opening cysteine and the closing phenylalanine or tryptophan. A D gene is named only where the DNA matches it firmly. Clone sizes are given selectively: once, few, many, or a class where the clone is expanded.

abundance	j_gene	d_gene	v_gene	CDR3aa	CDR3nt
medium-sized	TRBJ1-5	-	TRBV6-7	CASSYNGVDSNQPQHF	TGTGCCAGCAGTTACAACGGCGTAGATAGCAATCAGCCCCAGCATTTT
many	TRBJ1-2	-	TRBV7-2	CASSLFDGYTF	TGTGCCAGCAGCTTATTTGATGGCTACACCTTC
many	TRBJ1-2	-	TRBV12-3/TRBV12-4	CASSNGRYYGYTF	TGTGCCAGCAGCAATGGACGGTACTATGGCTACACCTTC
many	TRBJ1-2	-	TRBV11-2	CASSPTQGYGYTF	TGTGCCAGCAGCCCTACCCAGGGCTATGGCTACACCTTC
-	TRBJ1-1	-	TRBV6-5	CASSSLSGGGTEAFF	TGTGCCAGCAGTTCTCTTTCAGGAGGGGGCACTGAAGCTTTCTTT
-	TRBJ2-6	TRBD1	TRBV20-1	CSATTGDGANVLTF	TGCAGTGCCACCACAGGGGATGGGGCCAACGTCCTGACTTTC
few	TRBJ2-5	-	TRBV6-5	CASSYPQYQETQYF	TGTGCCAGCAGTTACCCACAGTACCAAGAGACCCAGTACTTC
-	TRBJ2-7	-	TRBV20-1	CSAAESSYEQYF	TGCAGTGCTGCTGAGAGCTCCTACGAGCAGTACTTC
many	TRBJ2-7	-	TRBV20-1	CSARDVGSGEQYF	TGCAGTGCTAGAGATGTCGGGAGTGGCGAGCAGTACTTC
many	TRBJ1-6	-	TRBV7-8	CASRTGGNGGAPLHF	TGTGCCAGCAGGACAGGCGGAAACGGTGGGGCACCCCTCCACTTT
many	TRBJ2-1	-	TRBV13	CASSPTLESGDEQFF	TGTGCCAGCAGCCCAACTTTGGAGTCGGGTGATGAGCAGTTCTTC
many	TRBJ1-2	-	TRBV7-2	CASSRGAPQIYGYTF	TGTGCCAGCAGTCGGGGGGCGCCACAGATATATGGCTACACCTTC
many	TRBJ2-3	TRBD1	TRBV2	CASSARDRSTDTQYF	TGTGCCAGCAGCGCCCGGGACAGAAGCACAGATACGCAGTATTTT
-	TRBJ2-7	-	TRBV5-6	CASSLGGTNYEQYF	TGTGCCAGCAGCTTGGGCGGGACCAATTACGAGCAGTACTTC
many	TRBJ2-7	-	TRBV7-2	CASSPAYRVNEQYF	TGTGCCAGCAGCCCGGCCTATCGCGTAAACGAGCAGTACTTC
-	TRBJ1-3	TRBD1	TRBV2	CASSGTGGNTIYF	TGTGCCAGCAGCGGGACAGGGGGAAACACCATATATTTT
few	TRBJ2-2	-	TRBV14	CASSPRNWGTGELFF	TGTGCCAGCAGCCCACGGAATTGGGGCACCGGGGAGCTGTTTTTT
many	TRBJ2-7	-	TRBV27	CASSPGRAKYEQYF	TGTGCCAGCAGCCCGGGGCGGGCGAAGTACGAGCAGTACTTC
few	TRBJ2-1	-	TRBV10-3	CAIRGESDEQFF	TGTGCCATCAGAGGGGAGAGCGATGAGCAGTTCTTC
many	TRBJ2-3	TRBD2	TRBV29-1	CSVALAGGTDTQYF	TGCAGCGTTGCCCTAGCGGGAGGCACAGATACGCAGTATTTT
many	TRBJ2-7	TRBD1	TRBV12-3/TRBV12-4	CASSLGQGAAPRYEQYF	TGTGCCAGCAGTTTGGGACAGGGGGCCGCCCCACGCTACGAGCAGTACTTC
few	TRBJ1-3	TRBD1	TRBV7-9	CASGDSGHGNTIYF	TGTGCCAGCGGGGACAGCGGGCACGGAAACACCATATATTTT
-	TRBJ2-5	-	TRBV12-3/TRBV12-4	CASSFSRGTETQYF	TGTGCCAGCAGTTTCTCTCGTGGGACGGAGACCCAGTACTTC
many	TRBJ2-3	-	TRBV20-1	CSARRDTGSDTQYF	TGCAGTGCTAGACGTGACACAGGGTCCGATACGCAGTATTTT
-	TRBJ2-4	-	TRBV20-1	CSARGDPGNIQYF	TGCAGTGCTAGAGGGGACCCGGGAAACATTCAGTACTTC
many	TRBJ2-3	-	TRBV18	CASSPGQGGRTDTQYF	TGTGCCAGCTCACCGGGGCAGGGAGGTCGCACAGATACGCAGTATTTT
-	TRBJ2-3	-	TRBV7-2	CASSLRGGASTDTQYF	TGTGCCAGCAGCTTAAGAGGGGGGGCTAGTACAGATACGCAGTATTTT
many	TRBJ1-2	TRBD1	TRBV7-2	CASSLGQGNYGYTF	TGTGCCAGCAGCTTAGGACAGGGGAACTATGGCTACACCTTC
few	TRBJ1-1	TRBD1	TRBV6-5	CASSYSNRGLSTEAFF	TGTGCCAGCAGTTACTCTAACAGGGGGCTTAGCACTGAAGCTTTCTTT